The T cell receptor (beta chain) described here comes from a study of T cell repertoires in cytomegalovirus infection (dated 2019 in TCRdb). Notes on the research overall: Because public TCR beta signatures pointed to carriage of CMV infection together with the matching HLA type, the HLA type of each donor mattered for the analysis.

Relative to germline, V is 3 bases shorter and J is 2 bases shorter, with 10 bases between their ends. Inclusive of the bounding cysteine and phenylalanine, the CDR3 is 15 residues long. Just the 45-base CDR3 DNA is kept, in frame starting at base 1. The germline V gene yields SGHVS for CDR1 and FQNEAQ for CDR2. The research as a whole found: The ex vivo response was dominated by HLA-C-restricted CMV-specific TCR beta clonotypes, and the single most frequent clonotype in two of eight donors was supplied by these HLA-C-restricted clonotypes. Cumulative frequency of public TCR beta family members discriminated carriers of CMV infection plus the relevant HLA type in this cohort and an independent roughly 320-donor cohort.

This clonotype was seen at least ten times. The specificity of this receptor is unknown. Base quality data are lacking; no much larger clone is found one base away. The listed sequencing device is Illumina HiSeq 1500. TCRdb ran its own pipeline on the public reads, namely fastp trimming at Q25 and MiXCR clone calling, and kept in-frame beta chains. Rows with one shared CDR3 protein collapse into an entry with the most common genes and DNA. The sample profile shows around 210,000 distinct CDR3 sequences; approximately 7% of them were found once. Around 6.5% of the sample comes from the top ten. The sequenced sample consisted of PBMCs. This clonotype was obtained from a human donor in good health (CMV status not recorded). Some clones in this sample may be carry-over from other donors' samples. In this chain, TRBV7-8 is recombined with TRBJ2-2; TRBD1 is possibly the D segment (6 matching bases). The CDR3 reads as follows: CASSFDRINTGELFF. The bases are TGTGCCAGCAGCTTTGACAGGATAAACACCGGGGAGCTGTTTTTT.